A selection of T cell receptor beta chains follows, all from one sample in a study of cytomegalovirus exposure and HLA in healthy donors. The repertoire was sequenced with immunoSEQ multiplex PCR; TCRdb's copy has only in-frame clones and lacks some. The sample is made up of some 130,000 clones, and the top ten hold roughly 2% of it. Sample: PBMCs. These receptors came from a woman aged 55-69 years in good health and CMV-seronegative. Each CDR3 is given with its conserved first and last residue. D genes are given only for firm matches.

length,V,D,J,CDR3,DNA
14,TRBV7-9,TRBD1,TRBJ1-4,CASSAGGVNEKLFF,TGTGCCAGCAGCGCAGGGGGTGTTAATGAAAAACTGTTTTTT
16,TRBV10-1,TRBD2,TRBJ2-3,CASSESASGGLRTQYF,TGCGCCAGCAGTGAGTCTGCTAGCGGGGGCCTCAGGACGCAGTATTTT
14,TRBV5-1,.,TRBJ2-5,CASSLQDYQETQYF,TGCGCCAGCAGCTTGCAGGATTACCAAGAGACCCAGTACTTC
14,TRBV28,TRBD1,TRBJ1-2,CASRKGDRGQGYTF,TGTGCCAGCAGAAAAGGGGACAGGGGTCAAGGCTACACCTTC
14,TRBV4-1,.,TRBJ1-5,CASSQGSSLQPQHF,TGCGCCAGCAGCCAAGGTTCGAGTCTTCAGCCCCAGCATTTT
14,TRBV2,TRBD2,TRBJ2-1,CASNVAGPYNEQFF,TGTGCCAGCAACGTAGCGGGACCCTACAATGAGCAGTTCTTC
17,TRBV23-1,.,TRBJ1-1,CASSQMVNGHLNTEAFF,TGCGCCAGCAGTCAAATGGTGAATGGACACTTGAACACTGAAGCTTTCTTT
14,TRBV15,.,TRBJ2-7,CATSRDQMRYEQYF,TGTGCCACCAGCAGAGATCAAATGAGGTACGAGCAGTACTTC
13,TRBV13,.,TRBJ2-5,CASSADGGGTQYF,TGTGCCAGCAGCGCGGACGGAGGCGGGACCCAGTACTTC
16,TRBV19,TRBD2,TRBJ2-3,CASSMTAGGGTDTQYF,TGTGCCAGTAGTATGACAGCGGGAGGTGGCACAGATACGCAGTATTTT
16,TRBV11-2,.,TRBJ1-5,CASSAQAGVSNQPQHF,TGTGCCAGCAGCGCCCAGGCAGGGGTTAGCAATCAGCCCCAGCATTTT
13,TRBV10-3,TRBD2,TRBJ2-7,CAISGLAGGKQYF,TGTGCCATCAGTGGACTAGCGGGGGGGAAGCAGTACTTC
17,TRBV18,.,TRBJ2-3,CASSPPTGTSWRDTQYF,TGTGCCAGCTCACCGCCGACGGGGACATCCTGGAGGGATACGCAGTATTTT
15,TRBV5-4,TRBD1,TRBJ1-2,CASSLAQQGSHGYTF,TGTGCCAGCAGCTTGGCTCAACAGGGGAGTCATGGCTACACCTTC
14,TRBV5-1,.,TRBJ1-4,CASKTDTTNEKLFF,TGCGCCAGCAAGACGGACACAACTAATGAAAAACTGTTTTTT
15,TRBV11-2,TRBD1,TRBJ2-3,CASSFRQGATDTQYF,TGTGCCAGCAGCTTCAGACAGGGGGCAACAGATACGCAGTATTTT
15,TRBV7-3,.,TRBJ2-1,CASSLSAGTHNEQFF,TGTGCCAGCAGCTTGTCGGCGGGAACCCACAATGAGCAGTTCTTC
14,TRBV9,TRBD2,TRBJ2-7,CASSVNGRAYEQYF,TGTGCCAGCAGCGTAAACGGGAGGGCCTACGAGCAGTACTTC
14,TRBV15,TRBD1,TRBJ2-3,CATSRRQGSDTQYF,TGTGCCACCAGCAGAAGACAGGGCAGCGATACGCAGTATTTT
13,TRBV29-1,.,TRBJ2-3,CSVDRGSTDTQYF,TGCAGCGTTGATCGGGGGAGCACAGATACGCAGTATTTT
18,TRBV5-1,.,TRBJ2-3,CASRRRGTVAGNTDTQYF,TGCGCCAGCAGGCGCCGAGGGACTGTGGCGGGGAACACAGATACGCAGTATTTT
15,TRBV2,.,TRBJ1-5,CASSEAWGLNQPQHF,TGTGCCAGCAGTGAAGCTTGGGGGCTGAATCAGCCCCAGCATTTT
17,TRBV5-1,TRBD1,TRBJ1-4,CASSLVGQGPPNEKLFF,TGCGCCAGCAGCTTGGTGGGACAGGGTCCCCCTAATGAAAAACTGTTTTTT
15,TRBV7-2,TRBD2,TRBJ2-1,CASRWERGAYNEQFF,TGTGCCAGCAGGTGGGAGCGGGGGGCTTACAATGAGCAGTTCTTC